This T cell receptor (beta chain) is from a study of cytomegalovirus exposure and HLA in healthy donors. On the study more broadly: Earlier sequencing of approximately 200 million T cells yielded around 100 million unique TCR beta sequences. Study-level findings and limits: While the bulk of TCR sequences proved rare, some public TCRs turned up in many donors. Segments of the TCR beta V type were, in most cases, productive about 90% or about 30% of the time in an earlier analysis. Researchers reported from a later analysis that most CMV-associated TCR beta chains appeared HLA-restricted.

This clone was seen a single time. No antigen is known for it. Primers included in the PCR were 60 Vbeta and 13 Jbeta primers. Sequencing was performed with immunoSEQ multiplex PCR; in TCRdb, only in-frame clones are kept and a portion is missing. Among hundreds of thousands of clones listed, around 80% were seen once. V lost 4 bases and J lost 1, with 7 bases in between. The germline V gene has CDR1 MGHRA and CDR2 YSYEKL. The CDR3 is 13 residues long. Sequencing used PBMCs. The sequence was obtained from a man between 35 and 55 years old in good health and CMV-seropositive. The chain recombines TRBV4-1 with TRBJ1-1; no clear D. As DNA, the CDR3 is TGCGCCAGCAGCCCCACACCGAACACTGAAGCTTTCTTT. This translates into CASSPTPNTEAFF.